This passage covers 21 T cell receptor beta chains from one sample sequenced in a study of cytomegalovirus exposure and HLA in healthy donors. The study ran its PCR with 60 Vbeta and 13 Jbeta primers. Assay used: immunoSEQ multiplex PCR; TCRdb lists only in-frame clones, some missing. The repertoire consists of 70,000 to 85,000 clones, with about 60% occurring once and the leading ten covering more than 5%. Sequenced input: PBMCs. Every receptor here comes from a man younger than 40 in good health and CMV-seropositive.

This clone was counted between two and nine times. The chain is built from TRBV19 and TRBJ1-4, with D perhaps matching TRBD1 (6 bases). Germline values: CDR1 LNHDA, CDR2 SQIVND (reference sequence). The CDR3 loop spans 14 amino acids. V was pared by 8 bases and J by 3 bases, with 13 bases between. Written as DNA, the CDR3 is TGTGCCAGTGGGATTGGACAGCCTAATGAAAAACTGTTTTTT. Protein product: CASGIGQPNEKLFF.

This clone was detected a few times. This sequence joins TRBV6-5 and TRBJ1-4; D is unclear. V shed 3 bases and J shed 0 bases, with 8 bases lying between them. CDR1 is MNHEY, CDR2 SVGAGI, per germline. The CDR3 extends over 15 amino acids. DNA for the CDR3: TGTGCCAGCAGTTATGAGGGAGCAACTAATGAAAAACTGTTTTTT. Translating gives CASSYEGATNEKLFF.

The chain uses TRBV7-2 and TRBJ2-7, with D perhaps TRBD2 (5 bases). The CDR3 is 15 residues long. The V gene lost 5 bases and the J gene lost 3 bases, with 17 bases spanning the gap. Germline lookup yields CDR1 SGHTA and CDR2 FQGNSA. CDR3: CASSPAGKGDYEQYF. The DNA for the CDR3 is TGTGCCAGCAGCCCTGCCGGTAAGGGAGACTACGAGCAGTACTTC.

The V gene is TRBV7-2, the J gene TRBJ2-5; 7 nucleotides match TRBD2. The CDR3 extends over 16 amino acids. Losses at the gene ends were 3 bases for V and 4 bases for J; bases not matched to a gene: 11. Looked up from germline, CDR1 is SGHTA and CDR2 is FQGNSA. Here the CDR3 reads CASSFAGGSSLETQYF. CDR3 DNA: TGTGCCAGCAGCTTCGCGGGCGGGAGTTCCCTAGAGACCCAGTACTTC.

The chain recombines TRBV30 with TRBJ1-1; D may be TRBD1 (6 bases). This CDR3 comprises 12 residues. Germline V gene lookup returns CDR1 GTSNPN and CDR2 SVGIG (reference sequence). V was trimmed by 5 bases and J by 3 bases, leaving 10 bases between them. CDR3 nucleotide sequence: TGTGCCTGGCATGGGGGCCACACTGAAGCTTTCTTT. Protein product: CAWHGGHTEAFF.

This chain connects TRBV4-2 to TRBJ2-7; 7 nucleotides match TRBD1. The CDR3 contains 13 residues. The J segment lost 5 bases and the V segment lost 4 bases, leaving 5 bases of the junction unmatched. From germline, CDR1 is LGHNA and CDR2 YNFKEQ. CDR3 sequence: CASSRDRDNEQYF. The DNA for the CDR3 is TGTGCCAGCAGCCGCGACAGGGACAACGAGCAGTACTTC.

The chain uses TRBV27 and TRBJ1-2; TRBD1 matches at 9 bases. Germline trimming cut 1 base from V and 5 bases from J; bases unmatched to any gene: 11. The CDR3 is 17 residues long. Per the germline V gene, CDR1 is MNHEY and CDR2 is SMNVEV (reference sequence). The CDR3 DNA is TGTGCCAGCAGTTTATTCCCTCTAGGACAGGGGAAGTATGGCTACACCTTC. Its protein product is CASSLFPLGQGKYGYTF.

The chain combines TRBV6-6 with TRBJ2-7; no clear D gene. There are 13 residues in the CDR3. Germline CDR1 and CDR2: MNHNY and SVGAGI (reference sequence). Trimming left V 2 bases short and J 4 bases short, with 9 bases between. CDR3 nucleotides: TGTGCCAGCAGTTACCTCCCGGAGTACGAGCAGTACTTC. Its protein product is CASSYLPEYEQYF.

The chain links TRBV7-9 to TRBJ2-7; 10 bases fit TRBD2. Germline V CDR1 and CDR2: SEHNR, FQNEAQ (reference sequence). The CDR3 sequence is 16 residues long. CDR3 DNA sequence: TGTACGAGCAGCTTGGAGTTTAGCGGGAGGCCCTACGAGCAGTACTTC. Translating it yields CTSSLEFSGRPYEQYF.

This clone was observed a handful of times. The rearrangement uses TRBV4-3 and TRBJ2-3, with 10 bases identical to TRBD2. CDR1 and CDR2 (germline): LGHNA, YSLEER. Trimming took 4 bases from V and 5 from J; bases not matched to a gene: 12. This CDR3 is built from 17 residues. The CDR3 sequence is CASSLGRASGRKDTQYF. In nucleotides, the CDR3 is TGCGCCAGCAGCCTAGGTAGGGCTAGCGGGAGAAAAGATACGCAGTATTTT.

The chain has TRBV6-5 and TRBJ1-2; a weak D match, TRBD1 (5 bases). Trimming removed 8 bases from V and 5 bases from J, with 9 bases in between. Per the germline V gene, CDR1 is MNHEY and CDR2 is SVGAGI. This CDR3 spans 11 amino acids. CDR3 nucleotides: TGTGCCAGCTCGGACACATATGGCTACACCTTC. Protein sequence: CASSDTYGYTF.

The J gene is TRBJ1-5, the V gene TRBV7-2; D gene ambiguous. Per germline, CDR1 SGHTA and CDR2 FQGNSA. The CDR3 covers 12 residues. Trimming cost V 1 base and J 9 bases, with 7 bases left between them. The CDR3 nucleotides are TGTGCCAGCAGCTTAGGAGCGAGGCCCCAGCATTTT. This translates into CASSLGARPQHF. Full variable domain (missing parts from reference TRBV7-2 and TRBJ1-5): GAGVSQSPSNKVTEKGKDVELRCDPISGHTALYWYRQSLGQGLEFLIYFQGNSAPDKSGLPSDRFSAERTGGSVSTLTIQRTQQEDSAVYLCASSLGARPQHFGDGTRLSIL.

The chain links TRBV29-1 to TRBJ1-1; D is uncertain. V lost 4 bases, J lost 7 bases, and 13 bases lay in between. CDR1 is SQVTM and CDR2 is ANQGSEA in the germline V gene. This CDR3 is built from 12 residues. The CDR3 loop is CSVVVLSGEAFF. In DNA, the CDR3 is TGCAGCGTTGTTGTTCTATCGGGTGAAGCTTTCTTT.

The rearrangement joins TRBV29-1 to TRBJ1-1, with 10 bases lining up with TRBD1. V was clipped by 7 bases and J by 4 bases; unmatched bases: 3. Per the germline V gene, CDR1 is SQVTM and CDR2 is ANQGSEA. This CDR3 is built from 12 residues. The CDR3 spells CSAGTGATEAFF. Written as DNA, the CDR3 is TGCAGCGCTGGGACAGGGGCCACTGAAGCTTTCTTT.

The genes are TRBV13 and TRBJ2-1, with TRBD2 matching over 9 bases. CDR1 is PRHDT, CDR2 FYEKMQ, per germline (reference sequence). The CDR3 length is 15 residues. V was pared by 2 bases and J by 5 bases, with 4 bases of the junction left unmatched. CDR3 protein: CASSLKREANNEQFF. CDR3 nucleotide sequence: TGTGCCAGCAGCTTAAAGCGGGAGGCCAACAATGAGCAGTTCTTC.

This clone was found a few times. The chain carries TRBV5-1 and TRBJ1-2, with 7 bases lining up with TRBD1. Germline V gene sequence: CDR1 SGHRS, CDR2 YFSETQ. This CDR3 comprises 14 residues. Trimming took 1 base from V and 6 from J; bases not matched to a gene: 6. Here the CDR3 DNA reads TGCGCCAGCAGCTTGAAGGGGGCGAGAGATGGCTACACCTTC. Its protein product is CASSLKGARDGYTF.

The rearrangement links TRBV6-5 to TRBJ1-1; the D is unclear. This CDR3 spans 14 amino acids. Per germline, CDR1 MNHEY and CDR2 SVGAGI. Trimming cost V 7 bases and J 3 bases, with 15 bases left between them. CDR3 amino acids: CASMERRPDTEAFF. DNA for the CDR3: TGTGCCAGCATGGAAAGGCGGCCGGACACTGAAGCTTTCTTT.

V usage is TRBV6-1 and J usage is TRBJ2-5, with unresolved D. Germline CDR1 MNHNS, CDR2 SASEGT. V dropped 2 bases and J dropped 0 bases, with 10 bases sitting between them. The CDR3 contains 15 residues. In DNA form, the CDR3 reads TGTGCCAGCAGTGAATGGTGGCAGAACCAAGAGACCCAGTACTTC. Encoded protein: CASSEWWQNQETQYF.

The chain is built from TRBV2 and TRBJ2-7, with 9 bases lining up with TRBD1. Germline-derived CDR1 and CDR2 are SNHLY and FYNNEI. The junction had 12 bases not matched to a gene; V was cut back by 3 bases and J by 6 bases. The CDR3 spans 16 residues. The CDR3 reads CASSDSTGTGLSEQYF. The CDR3 DNA follows: TGTGCCAGCAGTGACAGTACCGGGACAGGGTTGTCCGAGCAGTACTTC.

The chain links TRBV6-5 to TRBJ1-5; 12 bases match TRBD1. V lost 5 bases and J lost 6; bases outside the gene matches: 5. Germline CDR1 reads MNHEY; CDR2 reads SVGAGI. The CDR3 totals 15 residues. Here the CDR3 reads CASSRDRGQGQPQHF. In DNA, the CDR3 is TGTGCCAGCAGTAGGGACAGGGGGCAAGGTCAGCCCCAGCATTTT.

A few counts support this clone. This chain links TRBV14 with TRBJ2-1, with D possibly TRBD2 on 6 matching bases. Deletions cut 1 base from V and 9 bases from J, with 10 bases between. Per the germline V gene, CDR1 is SGHDN and CDR2 is FVKESK. The CDR3 contains 13 residues. CDR3 amino acids: CASSQVWGGEQFF. As DNA, the CDR3 is TGTGCCAGCAGCCAAGTTTGGGGAGGTGAGCAGTTCTTC.